These 15 T cell receptor beta chains originate from one sample sequenced in a study of blood T cell repertoires in COVID-19. Sequencing was performed with immunoSEQ multiplex PCR; in TCRdb, only in-frame clones are kept and a portion is missing. The sample gives about 220,000 clones, more than 80% of which show up once; 2% to 2.5% is in the top ten. The sequenced material came from peripheral blood. The receptors were sampled from a young man who had recovered from COVID-19.

V usage is TRBV3-1 (or the pseudogene TRBV3-2) and J usage is TRBJ2-5; D gene ambiguous. Germline V gene data show CDR1 as LGHDT and CDR2 as YNNKEL (reference sequence). There are 13 residues in the CDR3. V dropped 1 base and J dropped 5 bases, with 8 bases sitting between them. The CDR3 spells CASSQGAVETQYF. CDR3 coding DNA: TGTGCCAGCAGCCAAGGGGCCGTGGAGACCCAGTACTTC.

This chain joins TRBV7-9 and TRBJ2-7; TRBD1 matches at 10 bases. The CDR3 is 13 amino acids. The germline CDR1 and CDR2 sequences are SEHNR and FQNEAQ (reference sequence). Trimming cost V 8 bases and J 1 base; bases outside gene matches: 2. CDR3 in amino acids: CASRGQGSYEQYF. In DNA, the CDR3 is TGTGCCAGCCGGGGACAGGGGTCCTACGAGCAGTACTTC.

Turning to this clone: The DNA is left out, because the CDR3 cannot be placed on it with certainty; the CDR3 is given as TCRdb lists it. This chain uses TRBV6-5 with TRBJ2-7; the table assigns TRBD1, which was not confirmed against the DNA. CDR1 and CDR2 (germline): MNHEY, SVGAGI. The CDR3 has 15 residues if both end residues are counted. This CDR3 is CASSSSDRGPYEQYF.

The chain uses TRBV15 and TRBJ1-2; D gene ambiguous. The germline V and J ends were trimmed by 0 bases and 7 bases, with 6 bases remaining between them. Germline V lookup: CDR1 LNHNV, CDR2 YYDKDF (reference sequence). CDR3 length equals 12 residues. CDR3 protein: CATSRDQIGYTF. The CDR3 DNA sequence: TGTGCCACCAGCAGAGATCAAATTGGCTACACCTTC.

The chain links TRBV23-1 to TRBJ1-1; the D is unclear. TRBV23-1 is assigned to the ORF class and has an uncertain function. Between the trimmed V and J ends, which lost 0 bases and 6 bases, there was a span of 20 bases. CDR3 length equals 17 residues. CDR3 in amino acids: CASSQSSETPRWAEAFF. CDR3 bases: TGCGCCAGCAGTCAATCTTCCGAGACACCCAGATGGGCTGAAGCTTTCTTT.

V and J are TRBV5-1 and TRBJ1-5, with 7 nucleotides matching TRBD1. V lost 4 bases and J lost 6; bases outside the gene matches: 7. Looked up from germline, CDR1 is SGHRS and CDR2 is YFSETQ. CDR3 size: 14 residues. The CDR3 DNA reads as TGCGCCAGCAGCCCGACAGGGCTCGGTCAGCCCCAGCATTTT. Protein product: CASSPTGLGQPQHF.

This rearrangement joins TRBV11-3 to TRBJ2-1, with TRBD2 matching over 10 bases. The CDR3 totals 16 residues. After removal of 2 bases from V and 3 bases from J, the junction contained 4 bases not matched to a gene. Per the germline V gene, CDR1 is SGHNT and CDR2 is YENEEA. The CDR3 region is CASSLFSGGNYNEQFF. Written as DNA, the CDR3 is TGTGCCAGCAGCTTATTTAGCGGGGGGAACTACAATGAGCAGTTCTTC.

This chain connects TRBV5-4 to TRBJ2-1; D gene ambiguous. CDR1 is SGHNT and CDR2 is YYREEE in the germline V gene (reference sequence). The CDR3 sequence is 12 residues long. The V and J ends lost 2 bases and 4 bases respectively, with 4 bases between them. The CDR3 region has the DNA TGTGCCAGCAGCTTCAGGTACAATGAGCAGTTCTTC. It encodes CASSFRYNEQFF.

The rearrangement joins TRBV5-1 to TRBJ1-5, with 7 bases matching TRBD1. Germline V gene lookup returns CDR1 SGHRS and CDR2 YFSETQ. The CDR3 spans 17 residues. Unmatched junction bases numbered 12, after V lost 4 bases and J lost 2 bases. This chain's CDR3 is CASSPTTGAVGNQPQHF. As DNA, the CDR3 is TGCGCCAGCAGCCCGACCACAGGGGCAGTGGGCAATCAGCCCCAGCATTTT.

The rearrangement joins TRBV19 to TRBJ2-7, with a tentative D call TRBD1 (5 bases). Germline V CDR1 and CDR2: LNHDA, SQIVND (reference sequence). The CDR3 runs 15 residues. Trimming removed 1 base from V and 1 base from J, with 11 bases in between. Written as DNA, the CDR3 is TGTGCCAGTAGTATAGTTTCGAAGGGGTCCTACGAGCAGTACTTC. It is translated as CASSIVSKGSYEQYF.

The rearrangement joins TRBV5-1 to TRBJ2-7, with 8 bases that match TRBD1. Losses at the gene ends were 4 bases for V and 7 bases for J; bases not matched to a gene: 13. The CDR3 is made up of 15 amino acids. Germline V gene sequence: CDR1 SGHRS, CDR2 YFSETQ. CDR3 nucleotides: TGCGCCAGCAGCCGCTCAGGGGGCGAGGGTTGGGAGCAGTACTTC. Its translation: CASSRSGGEGWEQYF. Full variable domain (rest looked up from reference TRBV5-1 and TRBJ2-7): KAGVTQTPRYLIKTRGQQVTLSCSPISGHRSVSWYQQTPGQGLQFLFEYFSETQRNKGNFPGRFSGRQFSNSRSEMNVSTLELGDSALYLCASSRSGGEGWEQYFGPGTRLTVT.

The gene calls are TRBV7-9 and TRBJ2-1, with D tentatively TRBD1 (6 bases). The CDR3 covers 15 residues. The V end lost 5 bases, the J end lost 8 bases, and 19 bases lay between the germline ends. The germline V gene encodes CDR1 SEHNR and CDR2 FQNEAQ (reference sequence). CDR3 DNA: TGTGCCAGCAGCCCAAGCCCCACAGGACAGTATGAGCAGTTCTTC. Encoded protein: CASSPSPTGQYEQFF. Full variable domain (missing parts from reference TRBV7-9 and TRBJ2-1): DTGVSQNPRHKITKRGQNVTFRCDPISEHNRLYWYRQTLGQGPEFLTYFQNEAQLEKSRLLSDRFSAERPKGSFSTLEIQRTEQGDSAMYLCASSPSPTGQYEQFFGPGTRLTVL.

J is TRBJ2-1 and V is TRBV5-1, with 10 bases that match TRBD2. The V gene end was trimmed by 1 base and the J gene end by 4 bases; junction bases not matched to a gene: 11. The CDR3 covers 18 residues. Germline CDR1 SGHRS, CDR2 YFSETQ. CDR3 sequence (DNA): TGCGCCAGCAGCTTGATTCCCCTAATAGCGGGGGGATACAATGAGCAGTTCTTC. It is translated as CASSLIPLIAGGYNEQFF.

The V call is TRBV12-3 or TRBV12-4, the J call TRBJ1-5; possibly TRBD1 for D (6 bases). V was clipped by 5 bases and J by 7 bases, with 12 bases between them. The CDR3 runs to 13 residues. CDR3 sequence reads: CASSPQGGQPQHF. In nucleotides, the CDR3 is TGTGCCAGCAGTCCACAGGGTGGCCAGCCCCAGCATTTT.

This chain connects TRBV14 to TRBJ2-5; TRBD1 agrees at 7 bases. The germline V gene encodes CDR1 SGHDN and CDR2 FVKESK. V gave up 4 bases and J gave up 2 bases; unmatched junction bases: 4. The CDR3 covers 14 residues. The CDR3 protein is CASSPWTGQETQYF. The CDR3 DNA sequence: TGTGCCAGCAGCCCTTGGACAGGTCAAGAGACCCAGTACTTC.